This TCR beta chain derives from a study of Graves' ophthalmopathy and Graves' hyperthyroidism. This clonotype appeared many times. The antigen is undetermined. As the template, RNA transcripts were used to amplify TCR beta CDR3 regions. RT-PCR with HTBI primers came first, then second-round multiplex PCR. Each CDR3 protein gets one entry after TCRdb re-called the multiplex PCR reads with MiXCR. Of 300,000 or so distinct CDR3 sequences listed, 17% were seen once; the top ten hold over 9%. The CDR3 is 14 amino acids. CDR1 is GTSNPN, CDR2 SVGIG, per germline (reference sequence). The V and J ends lost 0 bases and 0 bases respectively, with 8 bases between them. Study-wide results and caveats: Most thyroid clonotypes expanded beyond 0.001 frequency were also found in blood.

V gene TRBV30 combines with J gene TRBJ1-2, with D unresolved. The sequence was obtained from an adult man with Graves' ophthalmopathy. Source material: peripheral blood. The CDR3 loop is CAWSVRRSNYGYTF. The CDR3 DNA reads as TGTGCCTGGAGTGTACGAAGGTCTAACTATGGCTACACCTTC.